Listed below are T cell receptor beta chains from one sample, sequenced in a study of blood T cells in healthy people across ages. TCRdb re-called the 5' RACE reads through MiXCR, storing one row per CDR3 protein. The repertoire holds around 870,000 distinct CDR3 sequences, with 29% as singletons. Sequencing used blood. The receptor set was obtained from a woman of 80 years or more in good health. Each CDR3 is given without its conserved first and last residue. The D gene is left open where the match is weak.

d_call v_call cdr3_aa
NA TRBV15 ATSRDRGPPDTQY
NA TRBV6-2/TRBV6-3 ASSYSRAPLPQPQH
NA TRBV5-6 ASSPIEGGNSWF
TRBD1 TRBV3-1 ASSPGQGVLGTEAF
NA TRBV12-3/TRBV12-4 ASGGIGGETQY
NA TRBV14 ASSQLSSYEQY
NA TRBV20-1 SARDPSTGTKNIQY
NA TRBV4-1 ASRGEEGGTGELF
TRBD2 TRBV7-2 ASSQGLAVSYEQY
NA TRBV4-3 ASSGQLTDTQY
TRBD1 TRBV6-2/TRBV6-3 ASSGQGTAAYERY
TRBD2 TRBV10-3 AISLAGTDTQY
NA TRBV3-1 ASSKSAGGGIQY
TRBD1 TRBV5-1 ASSEQGTGTGAGYT
NA TRBV18 ASSPKTGSYGYT
TRBD2 TRBV6-6 ASSYWTSGGTYQETQY
NA TRBV27 ASRGGRLSSYEQY
NA TRBV6-9 ASSPGSTQY
NA TRBV12-3/TRBV12-4 ASSLVPGVGEQF
NA TRBV6-2/TRBV6-3 ASSFGDTGYGYT
NA TRBV29-1 SVERSERPDTQY
NA TRBV2 ASSVPPGELF
TRBD1 TRBV5-6 ASSLITARGQDGYT
TRBD2 TRBV20-1 SARVTRESWLAGGQETQF
TRBD2 TRBV24-1 ATSDLPLSGGADRTYNEQF
TRBD2 TRBV20-1 SARAASGSSDTQY
NA TRBV28 ASSEEYANEQY
NA TRBV7-2 ASSLGGRVSYGYT